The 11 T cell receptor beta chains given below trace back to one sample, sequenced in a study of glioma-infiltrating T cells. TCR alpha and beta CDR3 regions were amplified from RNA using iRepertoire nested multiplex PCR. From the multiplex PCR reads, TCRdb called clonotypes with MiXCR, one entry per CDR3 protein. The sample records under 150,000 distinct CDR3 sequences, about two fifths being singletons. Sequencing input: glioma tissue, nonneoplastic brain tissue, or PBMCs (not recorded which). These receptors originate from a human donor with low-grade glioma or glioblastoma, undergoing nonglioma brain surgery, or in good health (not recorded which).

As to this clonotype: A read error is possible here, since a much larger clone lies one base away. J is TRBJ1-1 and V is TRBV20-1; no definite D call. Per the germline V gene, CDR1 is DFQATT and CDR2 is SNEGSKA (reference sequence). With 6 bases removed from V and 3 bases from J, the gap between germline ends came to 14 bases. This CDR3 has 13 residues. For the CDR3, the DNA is TGCAGTGCCGGATTAAAACGGGACACTGAAGCTTTCTTT. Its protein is CSAGLKRDTEAFF.

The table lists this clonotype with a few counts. The CDR3 region is CASRRDLNEKLFF. The CDR3 DNA follows: TGTGCCAGCAGAAGGGACCTTAATGAAAAACTGTTTTTT. The chain has TRBV11-2 and TRBJ1-4; D may be TRBD1 (5 bases). The CDR3 consists of 13 residues. CDR1 and CDR2 from the germline V gene are SGHAT and FQNNGV. With 6 bases removed from V and 4 bases from J, the gap between germline ends came to 9 bases.

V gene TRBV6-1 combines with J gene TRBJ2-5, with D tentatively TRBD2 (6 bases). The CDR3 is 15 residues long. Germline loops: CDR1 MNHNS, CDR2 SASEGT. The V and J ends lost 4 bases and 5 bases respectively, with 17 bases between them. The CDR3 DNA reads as TGTGCCAGCAGTGGCCTAGGGACGGAGGGGGAGACCCAGTACTTC. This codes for CASSGLGTEGETQYF.

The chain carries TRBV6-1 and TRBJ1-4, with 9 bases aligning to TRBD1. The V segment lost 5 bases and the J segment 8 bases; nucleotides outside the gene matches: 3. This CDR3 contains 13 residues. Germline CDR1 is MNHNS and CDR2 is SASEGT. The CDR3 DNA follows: TGTGCCAGCAGTCGGGACAGGGACGAAAAACTGTTTTTT. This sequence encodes CASSRDRDEKLFF.

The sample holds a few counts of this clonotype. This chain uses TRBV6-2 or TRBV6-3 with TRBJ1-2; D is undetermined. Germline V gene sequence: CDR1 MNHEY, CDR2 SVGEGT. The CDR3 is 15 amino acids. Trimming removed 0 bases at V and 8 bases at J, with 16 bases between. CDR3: CASSYSTSGPLGYTF. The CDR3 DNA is TGTGCCAGCAGTTACTCGACATCCGGCCCTCTAGGCTACACCTTC.

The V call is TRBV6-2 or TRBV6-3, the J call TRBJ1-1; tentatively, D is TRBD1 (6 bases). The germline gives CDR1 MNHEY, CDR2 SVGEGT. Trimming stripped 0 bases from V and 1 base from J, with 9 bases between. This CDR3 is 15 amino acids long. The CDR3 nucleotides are TGTGCCAGCAGTTACTCGGAGGGGGGGAACACTGAAGCTTTCTTT. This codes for CASSYSEGGNTEAFF.

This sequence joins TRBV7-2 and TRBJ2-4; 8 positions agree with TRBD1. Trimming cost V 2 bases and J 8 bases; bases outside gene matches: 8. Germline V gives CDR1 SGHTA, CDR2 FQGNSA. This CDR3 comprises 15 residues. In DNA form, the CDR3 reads TGTGCCAGCAGCTTATCCGCGACAGGGGCGGACATTCAGTACTTC. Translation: CASSLSATGADIQYF.

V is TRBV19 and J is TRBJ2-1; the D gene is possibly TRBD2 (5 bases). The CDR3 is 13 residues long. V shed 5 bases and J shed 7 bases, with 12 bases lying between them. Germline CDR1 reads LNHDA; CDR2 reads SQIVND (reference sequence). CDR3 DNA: TGTGCCAGTAGTCTAGCTCCCTTGAATGAGCAGTTCTTC. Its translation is CASSLAPLNEQFF.

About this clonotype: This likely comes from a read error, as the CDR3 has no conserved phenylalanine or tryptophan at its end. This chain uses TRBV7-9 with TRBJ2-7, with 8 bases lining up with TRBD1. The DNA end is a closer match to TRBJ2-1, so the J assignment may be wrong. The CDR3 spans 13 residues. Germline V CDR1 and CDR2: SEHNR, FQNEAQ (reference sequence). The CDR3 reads CASRHTGGTEQFL. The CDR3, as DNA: TGTGCCAGCAGGCACACAGGGGGAACTGAGCAGTTCCTC.

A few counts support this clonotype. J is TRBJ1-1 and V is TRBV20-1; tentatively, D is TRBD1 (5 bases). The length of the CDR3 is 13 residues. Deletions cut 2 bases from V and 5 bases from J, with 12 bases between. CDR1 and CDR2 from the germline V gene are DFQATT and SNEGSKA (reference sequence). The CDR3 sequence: CSARWDRVTEAFF. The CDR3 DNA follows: TGCAGTGCTAGATGGGACCGAGTAACTGAAGCTTTCTTT.

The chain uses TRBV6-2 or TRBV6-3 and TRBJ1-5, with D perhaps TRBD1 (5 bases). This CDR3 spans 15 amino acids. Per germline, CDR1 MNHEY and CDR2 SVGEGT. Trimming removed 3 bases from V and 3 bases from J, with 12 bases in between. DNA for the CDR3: TGTGCCAGCAGTTATCGAGGACAAAACAATCAGCCCCAGCATTTT. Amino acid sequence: CASSYRGQNNQPQHF.